Listed here are 18 T cell receptor beta chains from one sample, sequenced in a study of blood T cell repertoires in COVID-19. Sequencing was performed with immunoSEQ multiplex PCR; in TCRdb, only in-frame clones are kept and a portion is missing. The top ten hold about 5.7% of the sample, which has around 280,000 clones, roughly nine tenths seen once. Sequenced: PBMCs or T cells enriched from blood (not recorded which). The receptors were gathered from a woman aged 40 to 50 who had recovered from COVID-19.

About this clone itself: This specimen includes other DNA sequences encoding the same CDR3. This rearrangement joins TRBV6-2 or TRBV6-3 to TRBJ1-2; D unclear. The germline gives CDR1 MNHEY, CDR2 SVGEGT. This CDR3 is built from 13 residues. V lost 5 bases, J lost 2 bases, and 9 bases lay in between. The CDR3 region has the DNA TGTGCCAGCAGTCCGGGTCGGAACTATGGCTACACCTTC. Residues: CASSPGRNYGYTF.

The chain combines TRBV5-1 with TRBJ2-7, with TRBD2 as a possible D gene (6 bases). Germline CDR1 reads SGHRS; CDR2 reads YFSETQ. Trimming pared 0 bases from V and 7 bases from J, leaving 14 bases between. There are 14 residues in the CDR3. CDR3 coding DNA: TGCGCCAGCAGCTTGGTGGCAGCGGGTGGGGAGCAGTACTTC. This gives the protein CASSLVAAGGEQYF.

The chain combines TRBV5-5 with TRBJ1-4, with D hard to call. Germline V CDR1 and CDR2: SGHKS, YYEKEE (reference sequence). The CDR3 is 15 residues long. Between the trimmed V and J ends, which lost 4 bases and 7 bases, there was a span of 17 bases. CDR3 DNA sequence: TGTGCCAGCAGCCAGACGGGGAGGAAGAGTGAAAAACTGTTTTTT. Amino acids: CASSQTGRKSEKLFF.

The chain employs TRBV15 and TRBJ2-7; possible D gene TRBD2, 5 bases. V lost 1 base, J lost 7 bases, and 20 bases lay in between. This CDR3 comprises 16 residues. Germline values: CDR1 LNHNV, CDR2 YYDKDF (reference sequence). The chain's CDR3 is CATSRGRNLGLGEQYF. In nucleotides, the CDR3 is TGTGCCACCAGCAGAGGGAGGAACCTTGGGCTCGGAGAGCAGTACTTC.

The CDR3 nucleotides read TGTGCCAGCAGCGCGAGGGACTACCACTCCTACAATGAGCAGTTCTTC. Translation: CASSARDYHSYNEQFF. This chain connects TRBV11-2 to TRBJ2-1; 7 nucleotides match TRBD2. V lost 5 bases and J lost 0; bases outside the gene matches: 7. The CDR3 runs 16 residues. CDR1 is SGHAT and CDR2 is FQNNGV in the germline V gene.

V and J are TRBV15 and TRBJ2-1; the D gene is possibly TRBD1 (5 bases). The CDR3 is 17 amino acids. The germline V and J ends were trimmed by 0 bases and 0 bases, with 12 bases remaining between them. Germline V CDR1 and CDR2: LNHNV, YYDKDF (reference sequence). The CDR3 sequence is CATSRDYTGSSYNEQFF. The CDR3 bases are TGTGCCACCAGCAGAGATTATACAGGCAGCTCCTACAATGAGCAGTTCTTC.

This chain joins TRBV3-1 (or the pseudogene TRBV3-2) and TRBJ2-5; 15 bases are shared with TRBD2. J lost 7 bases, V lost 0 bases, and 0 bases had no gene match. The CDR3 consists of 15 residues. Germline-derived CDR1 and CDR2 are LGHDT and YNNKEL (reference sequence). CDR3 sequence reads: CASSQEGLAGGTQYF. The DNA for the CDR3 is TGTGCCAGCAGCCAAGAGGGACTAGCGGGAGGGACCCAGTACTTC.

The genes are TRBV18 and TRBJ1-2; D gene uncertain. CDR3 size: 12 residues. Germline V gene lookup returns CDR1 KGHSH and CDR2 LQKENI. The ends were cut back, 2 bases at V and 8 bases at J, with 9 bases in the middle. The CDR3 region is CASSPFPGGYTF. The CDR3 region has the DNA TGTGCCAGCTCACCATTTCCCGGGGGCTACACCTTC.

The chain combines TRBV4-2 with TRBJ2-3; 11 positions match TRBD2. From germline, CDR1 is LGHNA and CDR2 YNFKEQ. The junction had 9 bases not matched to a gene; V was cut back by 4 bases and J by 3 bases. CDR3 size: 17 residues. CDR3 residues: CASSPFTSGRRTDTQYF. The CDR3, as DNA: TGTGCCAGCAGCCCTTTCACTAGCGGGAGAAGGACAGATACGCAGTATTTT.

The rearrangement links TRBV11-1 to TRBJ2-7; D perhaps matches TRBD1 (5 bases). V was shortened by 5 bases and J by 3 bases, with 17 bases between the two germline ends. The length of the CDR3 is 15 residues. The germline V gene encodes CDR1 SGHAT and CDR2 FQDESV (reference sequence). The CDR3 loop reads CASSHQKSTDYEQYF. The CDR3 coding sequence is TGTGCCAGCAGCCACCAGAAGTCGACAGACTACGAGCAGTACTTC. The full variable domain, rest sourced from reference TRBV11-1 and TRBJ2-7, is EAEVAQSPRYKITEKSQAVAFWCDPISGHATLYWYRQILGQGPELLVQFQDESVVDDSQLPKDRFSAERLKGVDSTLKIQPAELGDSAMYLCASSHQKSTDYEQYFGPGTRLTVT.

This clone showed up just once. The chain uses TRBV6-5 and TRBJ2-7; 7 bases are shared with TRBD2. V dropped 5 bases and J dropped 5; count of bases not matched to a gene: 12. This CDR3 contains 15 residues. Germline V gene lookup returns CDR1 MNHEY and CDR2 SVGAGI. The CDR3 sequence is CASSPGTTGTNEQYF. The CDR3 nucleotides are TGTGCCAGCAGTCCCGGGACTACCGGGACGAACGAGCAGTACTTC.

The CDR3 nucleotides read TGCGCCAGCAGCCCCGGACAGGGCAAATACGAGCAGTACTTC. Translating gives CASSPGQGKYEQYF. The J gene is TRBJ2-7, the V gene TRBV5-1, with 8 bases identical to TRBD1. Germline CDR1 SGHRS, CDR2 YFSETQ. The CDR3 runs to 14 residues. V lost 4 bases, J lost 4 bases, and 7 bases stayed unmatched.

This sequence joins TRBV7-2 and TRBJ2-7; TRBD2 matches at 7 bases. V gave up 7 bases and J gave up 5 bases; unmatched junction bases: 8. The CDR3 runs to 13 residues. The germline gives CDR1 SGHTA, CDR2 FQGNSA. The CDR3 region is CASNRAGSDEQYF. The CDR3 DNA reads as TGTGCCAGCAACCGAGCGGGATCCGACGAGCAGTACTTC. Complete variable domain (other parts from reference TRBV7-2 and TRBJ2-7): GAGVSQSPSNKVTEKGKDVELRCDPISGHTALYWYRQSLGQGLEFLIYFQGNSAPDKSGLPSDRFSAERTGGSVSTLTIQRTQQEDSAVYLCASNRAGSDEQYFGPGTRLTVT.

The chain combines TRBV7-6 with TRBJ2-2; perhaps TRBD1 as D (5 bases). This CDR3 region has 15 residues. The V gene lost 6 bases and the J gene lost 0 bases, with 11 bases spanning the gap. Germline V lookup: CDR1 SGHVS, CDR2 FNYEAQ. The CDR3 sequence is CASSKTDANTGELFF. For the CDR3, the DNA is TGTGCCAGCAGTAAGACAGACGCGAACACCGGGGAGCTGTTTTTT.

The chain combines TRBV5-1 with TRBJ1-4, with 7 bases aligning to TRBD1. The V gene's germline CDR1 is SGHRS and CDR2 YFSETQ. CDR3 length: 14 amino acids. V lost 6 bases and J lost 8; bases outside the gene matches: 10. Here the CDR3 DNA reads TGCGCCAGCACAAACAGGGGTCCAGGGGAAAAACTGTTTTTT. Its protein product is CASTNRGPGEKLFF.

This clone appeared a single time. The chain combines TRBV5-1 with TRBJ2-3, with a weak D call TRBD1 (5 bases). V was shortened by 0 bases and J by 2 bases, with 7 bases between the two germline ends. The CDR3 has 14 residues. Germline V gene data show CDR1 as SGHRS and CDR2 as YFSETQ. CDR3: CASSLATATDTQYF. In nucleotides, the CDR3 is TGCGCCAGCAGCTTGGCGACAGCCACAGATACGCAGTATTTT. Full variable domain (remainder filled in from reference TRBV5-1 and TRBJ2-3): KAGVTQTPRYLIKTRGQQVTLSCSPISGHRSVSWYQQTPGQGLQFLFEYFSETQRNKGNFPGRFSGRQFSNSRSEMNVSTLELGDSALYLCASSLATATDTQYFGPGTRLTVL.

The chain links TRBV28 to TRBJ2-7; the match to TRBD1 covers 8 bases. The CDR3 is 14 residues long. V lost 5 bases and J lost 4; bases outside the gene matches: 7. Per the germline V gene, CDR1 is MDHEN and CDR2 is SYDVKM. The CDR3 region has the DNA TGTGCCAGCAGTGGCAGGGGGCAGAAATACGAGCAGTACTTC. It specifies CASSGRGQKYEQYF.

The chain joins TRBV3-1 (or the pseudogene TRBV3-2) to TRBJ1-1, with 7 bases identical to TRBD1. Germline loops: CDR1 LGHDT, CDR2 YNNKEL (reference sequence). The CDR3 spans 15 residues. Germline trimming cut 6 bases from V and 1 base from J; bases unmatched to any gene: 8. The CDR3, as DNA: TGTGCCAGCAGTACCAGGGGGGTGGGGAACACTGAAGCTTTCTTT. It codes for CASSTRGVGNTEAFF.